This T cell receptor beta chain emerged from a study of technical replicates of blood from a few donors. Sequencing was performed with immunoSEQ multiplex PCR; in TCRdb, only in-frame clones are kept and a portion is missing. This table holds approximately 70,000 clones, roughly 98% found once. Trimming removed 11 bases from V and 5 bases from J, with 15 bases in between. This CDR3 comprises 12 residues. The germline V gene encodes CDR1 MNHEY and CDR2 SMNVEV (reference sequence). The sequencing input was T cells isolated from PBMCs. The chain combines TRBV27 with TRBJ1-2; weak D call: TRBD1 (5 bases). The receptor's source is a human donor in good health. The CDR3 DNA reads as TGTGCCGCAGCCGGCGGGGGATATGGCTACACCTTC. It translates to CAAAGGGYGYTF.